This is a list of T cell receptor beta chains from one sample in a study of response to subunit inactivated influenza vaccine. TCRdb redid the calling of the RT-PCR reads with MiXCR, one entry per CDR3 protein. Of more than 500,000 distinct CDR3 sequences detected, approximately 10% appear once; the ten largest clones hold 9.5% to 11%. The same specimen was also included in a second study, on T cells expressing NK-cell markers.

Sequencing used PBMCs from blood, obtained on the day of vaccination. These receptors originate from a man aged 50 or older who received an inactivated influenza vaccine. The CDR3 runs from the conserved cysteine through the conserved F or W. D genes are given only for firm matches. The size field is filled for only some rows; it gives once, few, many or a size class.

v_call	clone_size	d_call	j_call	cdr3_nt	cdr3_aa
TRBV5-1	few	NA	TRBJ2-7	TGCGCCAGCAGCTTCCAGGACAGAGCCTACGAGCAGTACTTC	CASSFQDRAYEQYF
TRBV7-6	NA	TRBD2	TRBJ2-5	TGTGCCAGCAGCCTCCATAGCGGGGCCGGGGAGACCCAGTACTTC	CASSLHSGAGETQYF
TRBV4-2	few	NA	TRBJ2-6	TGTGCCAGCAGCCCTCAGGGAGCTGGGGCCAACGTCCTGACTTTC	CASSPQGAGANVLTF
TRBV15	few	TRBD2	TRBJ2-3	TGTGCCACCACCAACATTCCTAGCGGGGATGCCACAGATACGCAGTATTTT	CATTNIPSGDATDTQYF
TRBV7-6	once	TRBD2	TRBJ2-5	TGTGCCAGCATGGGGACTAGCGCCCAAGAGACCCAGTACTTC	CASMGTSAQETQYF
TRBV15	NA	NA	TRBJ1-1	TGTGCCACCAGCATTAAGCGGAGTTCTGAAGCTTTCTTT	CATSIKRSSEAFF
TRBV5-1	many	NA	TRBJ2-2	TGCGCCAGCAGCTTGGCCGTGTCAGGGGACACCGGGGAGCTGTTTTTT	CASSLAVSGDTGELFF
TRBV7-7	few	NA	TRBJ2-3	TGTGCTAGCAGCCTGTTTTCCGGAGATACGCAGTATTTT	CASSLFSGDTQYF
TRBV24-1	few	NA	TRBJ2-3	TGTGCCACCAGTGATCCTACAGGGTTAAGCACAGATACGCAGTATTTT	CATSDPTGLSTDTQYF
TRBV28	few	NA	TRBJ2-5	TGTGCCAGCAGACAGCAAGGCAGGGGTCTCCAAGAGACCCAGTACTTC	CASRQQGRGLQETQYF
TRBV20-1	few	TRBD2	TRBJ2-1	TGCAGTGCTAGGGCTAGCGGGAGGGCCGGTAATGAGCAGTTCTTC	CSARASGRAGNEQFF
TRBV4-2	NA	TRBD2	TRBJ2-5	TGTGCCAGCAGCCAAGTAACTCCGGGACTAGCGGAAGAGACCCAGTACTTC	CASSQVTPGLAEETQYF
TRBV20-1	many	NA	TRBJ2-2	TGCAGTGCGGACGGGCAGGGCGAGACCGGGGAGCTGTTTTTT	CSADGQGETGELFF
TRBV28	NA	TRBD1	TRBJ2-4	TGTGCCAGCAGTTTGCCTAGAAGGGGACAGGGGGCCGCCAAAAACATTCAGTACTTC	CASSLPRRGQGAAKNIQYF
TRBV12-3/TRBV12-4	NA	TRBD1	TRBJ1-2	TGTGCCAGCAGTTTCGGGACAGGGGAAGACACCTTC	CASSFGTGEDTF
TRBV10-3	few	TRBD2	TRBJ2-1	TGTGCCACGGGACTAGCGGGAGACTCCGCGCAGTTCTTC	CATGLAGDSAQFF
TRBV5-6	NA	TRBD1	TRBJ2-1	TGTGCCAGCAGCCGGAAGGACAGGGTGGGTGAGCAGTTCTTC	CASSRKDRVGEQFF
TRBV28	NA	TRBD1	TRBJ2-5	TGTGCCAGCACCAAGGACAGGGTCGGGGAGACCCAGTACTTC	CASTKDRVGETQYF
TRBV29-1	few	TRBD1	TRBJ2-7	TGCAGCGTTGTCAGTTGGGACAGAGCCTACGAGCAGTACTTC	CSVVSWDRAYEQYF
TRBV4-3	NA	NA	TRBJ2-3	TGCGCCAGCAGCCAAGTCTATCTTCCAGATACGCAGTATTTT	CASSQVYLPDTQYF
TRBV4-1	many	TRBD2	TRBJ2-5	TGCGCCAGCAGCCAAGATCCTAGCGGGCATCAAGAGACCCAGTACTTC	CASSQDPSGHQETQYF
TRBV6-5	few	TRBD2	TRBJ2-6	TGTGCCAGCAGTTACCTTCGGGGGGGCCCTGGGGCCAACGTCCTGACTTTC	CASSYLRGGPGANVLTF
TRBV28	few	NA	TRBJ1-1	TGTGCCAGCAGCAACCCCAGGGGAGGCACTGAAGCTTTCTTT	CASSNPRGGTEAFF
TRBV12-3/TRBV12-4	many	NA	TRBJ2-1	TGTGCCAGCTCGCCCACAGGGAGTGAGCAGTTCTTC	CASSPTGSEQFF
TRBV5-6	NA	NA	TRBJ1-2	TGTGCCAGCAGCTTGATGGGAGGGGAAAATGGCTACACCTTC	CASSLMGGENGYTF
TRBV20-1	few	NA	TRBJ2-1	TGCAGTGCTAAGACTAACATCAGGGTTTCCTACAATGAGCAGTTCTTC	CSAKTNIRVSYNEQFF
TRBV14	NA	NA	TRBJ1-2	TGTGCCAGCAGCCAAGTACCGCGGGCTCACTACACCTTC	CASSQVPRAHYTF
TRBV5-1	NA	NA	TRBJ2-1	TGCGCCAGCAGCTTATGGGGAAGTAGCTCCTACAATGAGCAGTTCTTC	CASSLWGSSSYNEQFF
TRBV28	NA	NA	TRBJ2-3	TGTGCCAGCAGTGATGATGGAGATACGCAGTATTTT	CASSDDGDTQYF
TRBV29-1	few	TRBD1	TRBJ2-7	TGCAGCGTTGAGTCGGGACAGACCTACGAGCAGTACTTC	CSVESGQTYEQYF
TRBV5-1	many	NA	TRBJ2-1	TGCGCCAGCAGCTCCGGACTGCCCACCTCAGGGAATGAGCAGTTCTTC	CASSSGLPTSGNEQFF
TRBV19	NA	NA	TRBJ2-3	TGTGCCAGTAGTATAGACTACCGGGGGGATACGCAGTATTTT	CASSIDYRGDTQYF
TRBV29-1	NA	TRBD1	TRBJ2-3	TGCAGCATCGACAGGGTGGGAGATACGCAGTATTTT	CSIDRVGDTQYF
TRBV5-1	NA	NA	TRBJ2-7	TGCGCCAGCAGCTTTAAGGACCTGCAGCCCCACGAGCAGTACTTC	CASSFKDLQPHEQYF
TRBV11-2	few	NA	TRBJ2-3	TGTGCCAGCAGCTCATTAGGATTCCCCAAGGGGTATTTT	CASSSLGFPKGYF
TRBV5-1	few	NA	TRBJ2-7	TGCGCCAGCAGCCCAGGCTCGGTTGTGGGGGGGCCTCTCTACGAGCAGTACTTC	CASSPGSVVGGPLYEQYF
TRBV9	few	TRBD2	TRBJ2-7	TGTGCCAGCAGCGTAACTAGCGGCGCCTACGAGCAGTACTTC	CASSVTSGAYEQYF
TRBV30	NA	TRBD2	TRBJ2-5	TGTGCCTGGAGTGCCGGGACTAGCGGGATTGGAGAGACCCAGTACTTC	CAWSAGTSGIGETQYF
TRBV7-9	NA	TRBD1	TRBJ2-5	TGTGCCAGCAGCCCCGGACAGGGGAGTATGGAGACCCAGTACTTC	CASSPGQGSMETQYF
TRBV10-3	few	NA	TRBJ1-5	TGTGCCATCAGTGCAGGGCTCTATAGCAATCAGCCCCAGCATTTT	CAISAGLYSNQPQHF
TRBV29-1	few	NA	TRBJ1-1	TGCAGCGTGAAACATGGAATCGTCACTGAAGCTTTCTTT	CSVKHGIVTEAFF